This entry lists 28 T cell receptor beta chains sequenced from one sample in a study of cytomegalovirus exposure and HLA in healthy donors (dated by TCRdb to about 2017). Receptor amplification or capture employed the immunoSEQ multiplex PCR assay. A mixture of 60 forward primers for TCR Vbeta segments and 13 reverse primers for TCR Jbeta segments was used in the multiplex PCR. TCRdb holds this immuneACCESS table with in-frame rearrangements only. Some clones are missing; in checked studies, unresolved V genes explain under half, and the rest has no known cause. Present in this sample are some 51,000 clones, 55% to 85% of which were seen just once. In total, the top ten clones hold roughly 36% of the sample. Sequenced: PBMCs. Receptor source: a man aged 35-49 years in good health and CMV-seropositive.

This chain connects TRBV9 to TRBJ2-6, with unresolved D. From germline, CDR1 is SGDLS and CDR2 YYNGEE. The V end was cut by 4 bases, the J end by 0 bases, with 14 bases between. The length of the CDR3 is 17 residues. This chain's CDR3 is CASSHNTRSSGANVLTF. The CDR3 bases are TGTGCCAGCAGCCATAACACACGAAGCTCTGGGGCCAACGTCCTGACTTTC.

This clone was counted a few times. This chain joins TRBV5-4 and TRBJ1-2, with TRBD1 matching over 7 bases. Germline loops: CDR1 SGHNT, CDR2 YYREEE (reference sequence). V gave up 4 bases and J gave up 0 bases; unmatched junction bases: 6. The length of the CDR3 is 15 residues. The CDR3: CASSERTGPNYGYTF. CDR3 nucleotide sequence: TGTGCCAGCAGCGAAAGGACAGGACCTAACTATGGCTACACCTTC.

This clone was picked up one time. The J gene is TRBJ2-1, the V gene TRBV10-1; tentatively, D is TRBD1 (6 bases). Trimming cost V 0 bases and J 8 bases, with 11 bases left between them. Germline V gene lookup returns CDR1 WNHNN and CDR2 SYGVQD (reference sequence). This CDR3 has 14 amino acids. In nucleotides, the CDR3 is TGCGCCAGCAGTGAGTCAGGACAGTACCATGAGCAGTTCTTC. It is translated as CASSESGQYHEQFF.

CDR3 DNA sequence: TGCGCCAGCAGCCAAGACACAGGGGACAACTCCTACGAGCAGTACTTC. Its protein is CASSQDTGDNSYEQYF. The rearrangement uses TRBV4-1 and TRBJ2-7, with 7 positions matching TRBD1. Trimming took 0 bases from V and 0 from J; bases not matched to a gene: 5. This CDR3 is 16 amino acids long. From germline, CDR1 is MGHRA and CDR2 YSYEKL.

This clone was seen a handful of times. The chain is built from TRBV7-2 and TRBJ1-6; 12 nucleotides match TRBD1. Trimming took 2 bases from V and 10 from J; bases not matched to a gene: 6. The CDR3 contains 16 residues. Germline CDR1 SGHTA, CDR2 FQGNSA. This chain's CDR3 is CASSLPSGQGASPLHF. In DNA, the CDR3 is TGTGCCAGCAGCTTACCCTCGGGACAGGGGGCCTCACCCCTCCACTTT.

CDR3 nucleotide sequence: TGTGCCTGGAAGGGGGACAGGGGGAACTATGGCTACACCTTC. It codes for CAWKGDRGNYGYTF. This chain joins TRBV30 and TRBJ1-2, with 11 bases that match TRBD1. The CDR3 length is 14 residues. Germline V CDR1 and CDR2: GTSNPN, SVGIG (reference sequence). The trim removed 4 bases at V and 2 bases at J, leaving 3 bases unmatched.

The V gene is TRBV6-5, the J gene TRBJ2-7; TRBD1 matches at 8 bases. The germline V gene encodes CDR1 MNHEY and CDR2 SVGAGI. With 6 bases clipped from V and 3 bases from J, the junction kept 4 bases outside the gene matches. The CDR3 spans 13 residues. CDR3 sequence (DNA): TGTGCCAGCAGGAAGGGACAGGACTACGAGCAGTACTTC. Protein: CASRKGQDYEQYF.

J is TRBJ1-1 and V is TRBV5-4; D unclear. Germline CDR1 SGHNT, CDR2 YYREEE (reference sequence). Trimming shortened V by 5 bases and J by 5 bases, and 13 bases separated the two germline ends. The CDR3 has 13 amino acids. For the CDR3, the DNA is TGTGCCAGCAGATTTGACCTGGAGACTGAAGCTTTCTTT. Translating it yields CASRFDLETEAFF.

For this clone: The germline gene is not matched at one end of the junction; a read error may be the cause. The chain employs TRBV2 and TRBJ1-5; D gene uncertain. Per the germline V gene, CDR1 is SNHLY and CDR2 is FYNNEI. The CDR3 extends over 17 amino acids. The CDR3 is CASTKDGAGGSHQPQHF. In DNA, the CDR3 is TGTGCCAGCACTAAAGACGGAGCGGGCGGTAGCCATCAGCCCCAGCATTTT.

The table lists this clone with a count of one. This rearrangement joins TRBV6-4 to TRBJ2-3, with TRBD2 matching 13 bases. CDR1 MRHNA and CDR2 SNTAGT come from the germline V gene. J was trimmed by 3 bases and V by 2 bases; bases with no gene match: 5. The CDR3 loop spans 17 amino acids. The CDR3 loop reads CASSDSETSGGTDTQYF. The CDR3 DNA follows: TGTGCCAGCAGTGACAGCGAGACTAGCGGGGGGACAGATACGCAGTATTTT.

The chain has TRBV5-1 and TRBJ2-6; TRBD1 might be the D (5 bases). CDR3 length: 17 residues. The germline gives CDR1 SGHRS, CDR2 YFSETQ. V lost 4 bases and J lost 4, with 18 bases in between. The CDR3 reads CASSQNFRATGANVLTF. The CDR3 coding sequence is TGCGCCAGCAGCCAAAACTTCAGGGCTACCGGGGCCAACGTCCTGACTTTC.

The chain uses TRBV5-1 and TRBJ1-2; D remains unclear. This CDR3 spans 17 amino acids. Trimming cost V 3 bases and J 1 base, with 19 bases left between them. Germline-derived CDR1 and CDR2 are SGHRS and YFSETQ. This CDR3 reads CASSYEIATTFNYGYTF. The CDR3 nucleotides read TGCGCCAGCAGCTACGAGATCGCCACTACCTTTAACTATGGCTACACCTTC.

The gene calls are TRBV6-5 and TRBJ1-1; D perhaps matches TRBD1 (6 bases). The CDR3 consists of 15 residues. V gave up 4 bases and J gave up 1 base, with 13 bases separating them. From germline, CDR1 is MNHEY and CDR2 SVGAGI. The CDR3 nucleotides read TGTGCCAGCAGTTCCCCCCACAGGGAGAACACTGAAGCTTTCTTT. Protein sequence: CASSSPHRENTEAFF.

The rearrangement uses TRBV15 and TRBJ2-7; possible D gene TRBD1, 5 bases. The CDR3 runs 12 residues. Germline V gene data show CDR1 as LNHNV and CDR2 as YYDKDF (reference sequence). V shed 1 base and J shed 5 bases, with 6 bases lying between them. CDR3 nucleotide sequence: TGTGCCACCAGCAGAGGGGGCGACGAGCAGTACTTC. Amino acid sequence: CATSRGGDEQYF.

This clone has just a few counts. The chain uses TRBV5-6 and TRBJ2-1; TRBD2 agrees at 9 bases. The CDR3 has 16 residues. The germline gives CDR1 SGHDT, CDR2 YYEEEE. V was clipped by 0 bases and J by 6 bases; unmatched bases: 7. CDR3 region: CASSLDRGTSSNEQFF. The CDR3 DNA is TGTGCCAGCAGCTTGGATCGAGGGACTAGCAGCAATGAGCAGTTCTTC.

J is TRBJ2-7 and V is TRBV4-1; TRBD2 aligns across 10 bases. V lost 5 bases and J lost 6; bases outside the gene matches: 13. This CDR3 has 16 amino acids. Germline V gene data show CDR1 as MGHRA and CDR2 as YSYEKL. The CDR3 nucleotides are TGCGCCAGCAGCTGGACTAGCGGACCAGAGGGAGTCGAGCAGTACTTC. This translates into CASSWTSGPEGVEQYF.

The chain joins TRBV19 to TRBJ2-7, with D possibly being TRBD1 (7 bases). Germline CDR1 LNHDA, CDR2 SQIVND (reference sequence). Trimming stripped 8 bases from V and 7 bases from J, with 18 bases between. The CDR3 runs to 13 residues. This CDR3 reads CASRGTGAGEQYF. CDR3 DNA sequence: TGTGCCAGTCGGGGTACAGGGGCGGGGGAGCAGTACTTC.

The chain carries TRBV6-4 and TRBJ2-3, with TRBD2 matching over 12 bases. With V trimmed by 5 bases and J by 0 bases, 3 bases remained unmatched. The CDR3 consists of 16 residues. Looked up from germline, CDR1 is MRHNA and CDR2 is SNTAGT. In nucleotides, the CDR3 is TGTGCCAGCAGTCGGACTAGCGGGGCTAGCACAGATACGCAGTATTTT. This codes for CASSRTSGASTDTQYF.

The chain is built from TRBV6-5 and TRBJ2-6, with D maybe TRBD2 (6 bases). Trimming took 7 bases from V and 4 from J, leaving 11 bases between them. The CDR3 is 14 residues long. Germline CDR1 is MNHEY and CDR2 is SVGAGI. The CDR3 bases are TGTGCCAGCAATCGGGGGTCCGGGGCCAACGTCCTGACTTTC. It yields the protein CASNRGSGANVLTF.

The CDR3 sequence: CASSTGTVPNSPLHF. The CDR3 DNA reads TGTGCCAGCAGCACTGGGACAGTTCCTAATTCACCCCTCCACTTT. The V and J genes are TRBV6-1 and TRBJ1-6; 7 nucleotides line up with TRBD1. The germline V gene has CDR1 MNHNS and CDR2 SASEGT. The CDR3 has 15 residues. The V gene end was trimmed by 6 bases and the J gene end by 6 bases; junction bases not matched to a gene: 8.

The chain uses TRBV30 and TRBJ2-3; no firm D call. Germline-derived CDR1 and CDR2 are GTSNPN and SVGIG (reference sequence). V lost 0 bases and J 0 bases, leaving 10 bases between the germline ends. The CDR3 loop spans 15 amino acids. The CDR3 DNA reads as TGTGCCTGGAGTGTAGGTACAGCCAGCACAGATACGCAGTATTTT. Encoded protein: CAWSVGTASTDTQYF.

The V gene is TRBV7-2, the J gene TRBJ1-5, with D possibly TRBD1 on 5 matching bases. Trimming shortened V by 1 base and J by 4 bases, and 11 bases separated the two germline ends. Germline V gene lookup returns CDR1 SGHTA and CDR2 FQGNSA. CDR3 length: 15 amino acids. In DNA form, the CDR3 reads TGTGCCAGCAGCTTAGGATCGGCAGGGAATCAGCCCCAGCATTTT. Translating gives CASSLGSAGNQPQHF.

This clone came up many times. The junction departs from germline at one end; a sequencing error may be responsible. Within the sample, other DNA sequences also encode this same CDR3. This chain links TRBV6-5 with TRBJ2-7, with 14 nucleotides matching TRBD2. The CDR3 loop spans 14 amino acids. From germline, CDR1 is MNHEY and CDR2 SVGAGI. The CDR3 region has the DNA TGCGCCAGCAGGACTAGCGGGGGGATCTACGAGCAGTACTTC. Translation gives CASRTSGGIYEQYF.

V is TRBV5-1 and J is TRBJ1-6; D remains ambiguous. Germline CDR1 is SGHRS and CDR2 is YFSETQ. CDR3 length: 13 residues. Trimming stripped 0 bases from V and 10 bases from J, with 8 bases between. In nucleotides, the CDR3 is TGCGCCAGCAGCTTGGTGAGGGAATCACCCCTCCACTTT. Its translation is CASSLVRESPLHF.

The chain couples TRBV5-1 to TRBJ2-2; D not resolved. The CDR3 loop spans 15 amino acids. Per germline, CDR1 SGHRS and CDR2 YFSETQ. The V and J ends lost 4 bases and 3 bases respectively, with 13 bases between them. The CDR3 protein is CASSHGEKDTGELFF. The CDR3, as DNA: TGCGCCAGCAGCCACGGAGAAAAGGACACCGGGGAGCTGTTTTTT.

This clone was picked up a small number of times. The chain links TRBV9 to TRBJ1-6; TRBD1 might be the D (6 bases). This CDR3 is 17 amino acids long. V was pared by 3 bases and J by 3 bases, with 16 bases between. Germline-derived CDR1 and CDR2 are SGDLS and YYNGEE. The CDR3 DNA is TGTGCCAGCAGCGAAGGGGGAGGGTCTGTCTATAATTCACCCCTCCACTTT. Its translation is CASSEGGGSVYNSPLHF. The full variable domain, its missing parts supplied by reference TRBV9 and TRBJ1-6, is DSGVTQTPKHLITATGQRVTLRCSPRSGDLSVYWYQQSLDQGLQFLIQYYNGEERAKGNILERFSAQQFPDLHSELNLSSLELGDSALYFCASSEGGGSVYNSPLHFGNGTRLTVT.

The chain uses TRBV7-2 and TRBJ2-5; D is unresolved. CDR1 is SGHTA and CDR2 is FQGNSA in the germline V gene. This CDR3 contains 13 residues. V dropped 1 base and J dropped 5 bases, with 8 bases sitting between them. CDR3 coding DNA: TGTGCCAGCAGCTTAGACCGGTGGGAGACCCAGTACTTC. Translating it yields CASSLDRWETQYF.

The rearrangement links TRBV18 to TRBJ1-2; 8 bases fit TRBD1. The CDR3 extends over 14 amino acids. Germline CDR1 reads KGHSH; CDR2 reads LQKENI. V trimming: 2 bases; J trimming: 7 bases; junction bases outside the gene matches: 6. The CDR3 DNA reads as TGTGCCAGCTCACCATACGACAGGGGCGCTGGCTACACCTTC. Protein: CASSPYDRGAGYTF.